These 9 T cell receptor beta chains came from one sample sequenced in a study of blood T cell repertoires in COVID-19. Profiled with immunoSEQ multiplex PCR; TCRdb holds only in-frame clones, not every one. The data hold 52,000 or so clones, with about 82% observed a single time. Sample: peripheral blood. Receptors were obtained from a human donor in a cohort sampled during active COVID-19.

As DNA, the CDR3 is TGCGCCAGTACCCACGGCGGCGGGAGGACGAACACCGGGGAGCTGTTTTTT. This sequence encodes CASTHGGGRTNTGELFF. The V and J genes are TRBV5-1 and TRBJ2-2; 8 bases agree with TRBD2. Germline assignment: CDR1 SGHRS and CDR2 YFSETQ. The CDR3 has 17 residues. Trimming removed 8 bases from V and 0 bases from J; junction bases left unmatched: 12.

This clone occurred once. This chain joins TRBV27 and TRBJ2-5; maybe TRBD2 (6 bases). V was cut by 1 base and J by 3 bases, with 6 bases left in between. Germline V gives CDR1 MNHEY, CDR2 SMNVEV (reference sequence). This CDR3 spans 13 amino acids. The CDR3 here is CASSLWGEETQYF. The DNA of the CDR3 is TGTGCCAGCAGTTTATGGGGGGAAGAGACCCAGTACTTC.

The V call is TRBV12-3 or TRBV12-4, the J call TRBJ2-2; D is unresolved. The CDR3 covers 13 residues. The ends were cut back, 5 bases at V and 7 bases at J, with 11 bases in the middle. The CDR3 loop reads CASSRVTGGELFF. The CDR3 coding sequence is TGTGCCAGCAGTCGGGTTACGGGCGGGGAGCTGTTTTTT.

The chain is built from TRBV3-1 (or the pseudogene TRBV3-2) and TRBJ2-2, with TRBD2 identical over 9 bases. V shed 1 base, J shed 5 bases, and the junction held 5 bases outside the gene matches. The CDR3 totals 16 residues. The germline gives CDR1 LGHDT, CDR2 YNNKEL (reference sequence). CDR3: CASSQGLAGRTGELFF. CDR3 coding DNA: TGTGCCAGCAGCCAAGGTCTAGCGGGAAGGACCGGGGAGCTGTTTTTT.

The chain has TRBV5-4 and TRBJ2-5; 11 bases fit TRBD2. The V and J ends lost 4 bases and 4 bases, in that order; junction bases with no gene match: 6. There are 15 residues in the CDR3. Germline loops: CDR1 SGHNT, CDR2 YYREEE (reference sequence). In DNA, the CDR3 is TGTGCCAGCAGCGTAACTAGCGGGAGTCTAGAGACCCAGTACTTC. The encoded protein is CASSVTSGSLETQYF.

This chain connects TRBV7-2 to TRBJ2-7; the match to TRBD2 covers 16 bases. The germline V gene encodes CDR1 SGHTA and CDR2 FQGNSA. The CDR3 extends over 18 amino acids. V dropped 5 bases and J dropped 0; count of bases not matched to a gene: 7. CDR3 bases: TGTGCCAGCAGCCCCATGGGACTAGCGGGAGGGCACTCCTACGAGCAGTACTTC. This translates into CASSPMGLAGGHSYEQYF.

The count of this clone is one. The V call is TRBV11-2, the J call TRBJ1-1; D not certain. Trimming removed 5 bases at V and 0 bases at J, with 19 bases between. Germline V gives CDR1 SGHAT, CDR2 FQNNGV. This CDR3 comprises 17 residues. The CDR3 DNA reads as TGTGCCAGCAGCCCAACTACGGCGGGCGGGATGAACACTGAAGCTTTCTTT. It translates to CASSPTTAGGMNTEAFF. Combining the CDR3 with reference TRBV11-2 and TRBJ1-1 gives the whole variable domain EAGVAQSPRYKIIEKRQSVAFWCNPISGHATLYWYQQILGQGPKLLIQFQNNGVVDDSQLPKDRFSAERLKGVDSTLKIQPAKLEDSAVYLCASSPTTAGGMNTEAFFGQGTRLTVV.

The J gene is TRBJ2-7, the V gene TRBV19; 10 bases align to TRBD2. Germline assignment: CDR1 LNHDA and CDR2 SQIVND (reference sequence). This CDR3 spans 16 amino acids. Germline trimming cut 5 bases from V and 0 bases from J; bases unmatched to any gene: 7. This CDR3 reads CASSEGLAQSSYEQYF. As DNA, the CDR3 is TGTGCCAGTAGTGAGGGACTAGCGCAAAGCTCCTACGAGCAGTACTTC.

The chain employs TRBV6-5 and TRBJ1-2; 7 bases map to TRBD1. The trim removed 9 bases at V and 6 bases at J, leaving 7 bases unmatched. The CDR3 extends over 12 amino acids. Germline V lookup: CDR1 MNHEY, CDR2 SVGAGI. CDR3 bases: TGTGCCAGTAGAGACAGGGCGGATGGCTACACCTTC. The encoded protein is CASRDRADGYTF.